This TCR beta chain was retrieved from a study of T cell changes during pregnancy in multiple sclerosis (dated by TCRdb to about 2019). Turning to the overall study: The study looked at changes in the T cell repertoire across pregnancy in women with multiple sclerosis.

The CDR3 numbers 13 residues from cysteine through phenylalanine. Kept here is only the CDR3 DNA, which spans 39 bases and is read in frame from base 1. From a lookup of the germline V gene, CDR1 and CDR2 are LGHNA and YSLEER. V is cut by 8 bases and J by 0 bases, and the space between the germline ends is 11 bases. The library was prepared using the immunoSEQ multiplex PCR assay. In its TCRdb copy, this immuneACCESS table keeps in-frame sequences only and misses some clones. Where compared with another copy, unresolved V genes explain less than half of these, and the others have no known cause. This sample holds 55,000 to 95,000 clones; roughly 92% were observed only once. Roughly 2.1% of the sample is held by the ten biggest clonotypes. As regards this clone: Its antigen remains unidentified. One base away there is no much larger clone; base qualities are not given.

The rearranged segments are TRBV4-3 and TRBJ2-7, with TRBD1 as a weak D call on 6 bases. Here the sequenced sample was peripheral blood, taken in the second trimester of pregnancy. This clonotype was obtained from a female donor in good health, enrolled as a control in a pregnancy study. The CDR3 protein sequence reads: CASAADSSYEQYF. The DNA is as follows: TGCGCCAGCGCTGCGGACAGCTCCTACGAGCAGTACTTC.